This is a list of T cell receptor beta chains from one sample in a study of blood T cell repertoires in COVID-19. Profiled with immunoSEQ multiplex PCR; TCRdb holds only in-frame clones, not every one. The repertoire includes around 300,000 clones, roughly 85% of them detected once, and approximately 9.9% sits in the top ten. Sequenced: peripheral blood. These receptors originate from a woman aged 70-85 years with acute or convalescent COVID-19. The CDR3 runs from the conserved cysteine through the conserved F or W.

v_call,j_call,cdr3_aa
TRBV5-1,TRBJ1-3,CASSRRGGSGNTIYF
TRBV29-1,TRBJ1-1,CSVEVGGRGTEAFF
TRBV3-1/TRBV3-2,TRBJ1-4,CASSQMGTGGLNEKLFF
TRBV7-8,TRBJ1-5,CASSSLQGNGQPQHF
TRBV30,TRBJ1-2,CAWSARTGDGYTF
TRBV3-1/TRBV3-2,TRBJ1-4,CASSHGPREPEKLFF
TRBV5-1,TRBJ1-5,CASSWGDREIEPQHF
TRBV6-5,TRBJ1-3,CASRDRLQAGNTIYF
TRBV6-5,TRBJ2-7,CASSSHGTGAIYEQYF
TRBV7-2,TRBJ2-3,CASSFNSQSIPTDTQYF
TRBV29-1,TRBJ1-2,CSVAGTGTNYGYTF
TRBV28,TRBJ1-1,CASSLLSPEAFF
TRBV5-1,TRBJ2-7,CASSLGQGREQYF
TRBV11-2,TRBJ2-1,CASSSGGWENRNNEQFF
TRBV6-1,TRBJ1-2,CASTEQGDYGYTF
TRBV5-1,TRBJ2-5,CASSLGVGGSQETQYF
TRBV5-1,TRBJ2-2,CASSSTSGGYTGELFF
TRBV19,TRBJ2-7,CASSIFRDDEQYF
TRBV5-1,TRBJ1-4,CASSLWPGVNEKLFF
TRBV30,TRBJ1-1,CAWSVEGRGEAFF
TRBV2,TRBJ1-5,CASSKSPQPQHF
TRBV6-6,TRBJ2-5,CASRSSGEETQYF
TRBV29-1,TRBJ2-1,CSVTSGGSNEQFF
TRBV3-1/TRBV3-2,TRBJ2-5,CASSQKIASRVETQYF
TRBV28,TRBJ2-7,CASSPPGGKIYEQYF
TRBV3-1/TRBV3-2,TRBJ2-5,CASSSQGGGETQYF
TRBV19,TRBJ1-5,CASTDAGTVGQPQHF
TRBV5-1,TRBJ2-2,CASSSGGRRTGELFF
TRBV6-1,TRBJ1-4,CASSEGQGGYEKLFF
TRBV27,TRBJ2-7,CASSLLSLGRGEQYF
TRBV10-3,TRBJ1-5,CAISESAQGNQPQHF
TRBV30,TRBJ1-2,CAWISGGTNYGYTF
TRBV2,TRBJ2-3,CASRGGRGGHTDTQYF
TRBV7-9,TRBJ1-5,CASSSDRGGQPQHF
TRBV6-1,TRBJ1-2,CASSDGGTGPGYTF
TRBV7-9,TRBJ2-5,CASSPSRGSYETQYF
TRBV19,TRBJ2-2,CASSNRGTGELFF
TRBV27,TRBJ1-5,CASSLGQGGNQPQHF
TRBV2,TRBJ1-1,CASNRGRTEAFF
TRBV18,TRBJ1-2,CASSVGQPINYGYTF
TRBV19,TRBJ2-5,CASIPSGGAYRTQYF
TRBV5-1,TRBJ2-7,CASKGTAPYEQYF
TRBV28,TRBJ1-4,CASSFYRTNEKLFF
TRBV14,TRBJ1-2,CASSHPAGRGYTF
TRBV7-2,TRBJ2-3,CASSYGDTQYF
TRBV5-5,TRBJ1-5,CASSFGGYNQPQHF
TRBV5-5,TRBJ2-6,CASSRSSGGANVLTF
TRBV3-1/TRBV3-2,TRBJ2-3,CASSQERETDTQYF
TRBV6-5,TRBJ2-1,CASSNSGGGALEQFF
TRBV11-2,TRBJ2-2,CASSTGQRNTGELFF
TRBV12-3/TRBV12-4,TRBJ1-2,CASSSGQYGYTF
TRBV3-1/TRBV3-2,TRBJ2-1,CASSPLQGSYNEQFF
TRBV4-1,TRBJ1-5,CASSRDDRENQPQHF
TRBV18,TRBJ2-2,CASSPRQGTYTGELFF
TRBV11-3,TRBJ2-5,CASSLGGGEGGQETQYF